The 3 T cell receptor beta chains below all came from one sample that was sequenced in a study of blood T cell repertoires in COVID-19. Sequencing was performed with immunoSEQ multiplex PCR; in TCRdb, only in-frame clones are kept and a portion is missing. The table shows fewer than 250,000 clones, with 82% occurring only once. The specimen sequenced was peripheral blood. The receptors come from a woman aged 60-75 years with COVID-19, enrolled during active disease.

The rearrangement uses TRBV29-1 and TRBJ1-2, with D maybe TRBD1 (5 bases). Deletions cut 4 bases from V and 4 bases from J, with 13 bases between. The CDR3 length is 13 residues. Looked up from germline, CDR1 is SQVTM and CDR2 is ANQGSEA. DNA of the CDR3: TGCAGCGTTGTTGTCGGGGGGGGCTATGGCTACACCTTC. Protein sequence: CSVVVGGGYGYTF.

The rearrangement links TRBV5-6 to TRBJ2-4, with D perhaps TRBD1 (5 bases). Germline loops: CDR1 SGHDT, CDR2 YYEEEE. Trimming stripped 4 bases from V and 6 bases from J, with 17 bases between. This CDR3 is 15 amino acids long. CDR3 amino acids: CASSPRDSMVNIQYF. In DNA, the CDR3 is TGTGCCAGCAGCCCTCGTGACAGCATGGTAAACATTCAGTACTTC.

The V and J genes are TRBV19 and TRBJ2-3; D unresolved. Germline CDR1 and CDR2: LNHDA and SQIVND (reference sequence). The V and J ends lost 6 bases and 0 bases respectively, with 19 bases between them. This CDR3 spans 17 amino acids. The CDR3 bases are TGTGCCAGTAGCCCACCCGGCGGCGAACTAAGCACAGATACGCAGTATTTT. The encoded protein is CASSPPGGELSTDTQYF.